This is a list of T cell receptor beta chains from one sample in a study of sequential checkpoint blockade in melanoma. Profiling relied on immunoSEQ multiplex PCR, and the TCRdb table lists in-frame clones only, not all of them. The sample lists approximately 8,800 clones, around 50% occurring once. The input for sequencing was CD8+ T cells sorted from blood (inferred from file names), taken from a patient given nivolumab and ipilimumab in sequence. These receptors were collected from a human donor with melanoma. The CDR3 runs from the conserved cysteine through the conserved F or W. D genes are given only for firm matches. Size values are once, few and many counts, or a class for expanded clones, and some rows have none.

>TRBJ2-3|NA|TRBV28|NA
CASSFLAGTDTQYF
TGTGCCAGCAGTTTTTTAGCGGGCACAGATACGCAGTATTTT
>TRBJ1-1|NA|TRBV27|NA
CASRLEISEAFF
TGTGCCAGCAGACTAGAAATCTCTGAAGCTTTCTTT
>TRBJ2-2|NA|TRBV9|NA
CASSEYGTGELFF
TGTGCCAGCAGCGAGTACGGCACCGGGGAGCTGTTTTTT
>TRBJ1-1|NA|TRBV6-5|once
CASSFGGTEAFF
TGTGCCAGCAGCTTCGGAGGGACTGAAGCTTTCTTT
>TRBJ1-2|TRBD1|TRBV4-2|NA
CASSWGTGHTTNYGYTF
TGTGCCAGCAGCTGGGGGACAGGCCATACAACTAACTATGGCTACACCTTC
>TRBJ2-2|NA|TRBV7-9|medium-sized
CASSFSTGAVTNTGELFF
TGTGCCAGCAGCTTTTCGACAGGCGCCGTTACGAACACCGGGGAGCTGTTTTTT
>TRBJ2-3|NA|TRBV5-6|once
CASSFHSDTQYF
TGTGCCAGCAGCTTTCACTCGGATACGCAGTATTTT
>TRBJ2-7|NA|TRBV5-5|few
CASRSRGGSYEQYF
TGTGCCAGCAGGTCCAGAGGGGGTAGCTACGAGCAGTACTTC
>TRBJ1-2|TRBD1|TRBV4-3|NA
CASSLQGNEGYTF
TGCGCCAGCAGCCTACAGGGGAATGAGGGCTACACCTTC
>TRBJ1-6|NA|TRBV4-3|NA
CASSQDLGQWGSPLHF
TGCGCCAGCAGCCAAGATCTAGGACAGTGGGGTTCACCCCTCCACTTT
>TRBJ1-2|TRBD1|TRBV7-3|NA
CASSSGTGMEGYTF
TGTGCCAGCAGCTCCGGGACAGGGATGGAGGGCTACACCTTC
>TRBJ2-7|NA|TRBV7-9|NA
CASSLAAYEQYF
TGTGCCAGCAGCTTAGCGGCTTACGAGCAGTACTTC
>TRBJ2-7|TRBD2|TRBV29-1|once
CSVVGLASYEQYF
TGCAGCGTTGTTGGACTAGCGTCCTACGAGCAGTACTTC
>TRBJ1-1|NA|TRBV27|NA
CASSFLGGGGNTEAFF
TGTGCCAGCAGTTTCTTGGGGGGGGGAGGAAACACTGAAGCTTTCTTT
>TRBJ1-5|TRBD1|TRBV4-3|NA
CASSQDLPGQGARQPQHF
TGCGCCAGCAGCCAAGATTTACCGGGACAGGGGGCCCGTCAGCCCCAGCATTTT
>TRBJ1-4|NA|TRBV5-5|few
CASSLGFREKLFF
TGTGCCAGCAGCTTGGGGTTCAGGGAAAAACTGTTTTTT
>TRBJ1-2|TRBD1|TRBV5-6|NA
CASSLGDSTYGYTF
TGTGCCAGCAGTCTAGGGGACAGCACCTATGGCTACACCTTC
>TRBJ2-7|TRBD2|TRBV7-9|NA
CASSLVSGGLREQYF
TGTGCCAGCAGCTTAGTGTCGGGGGGGCTTCGGGAGCAGTACTTC
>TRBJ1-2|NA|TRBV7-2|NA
CASSMTETALSGYTF
TGTGCCAGCAGCATGACCGAGACAGCTTTATCTGGCTACACCTTC
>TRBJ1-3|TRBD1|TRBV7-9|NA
CASSNKGGTGPGNTIYF
TGTGCCAGCAGCAACAAGGGGGGGACAGGGCCTGGAAACACCATATATTTT
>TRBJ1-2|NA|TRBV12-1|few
CASSPQTGGGYTF
TGTGCCAGCAGCCCGCAAACAGGGGGCGGCTACACCTTC
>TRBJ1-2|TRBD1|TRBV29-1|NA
CSVRGQRVGRGDGYTF
TGCAGCGTCCGGGGACAGCGTGTTGGACGTGGGGATGGCTACACCTTC
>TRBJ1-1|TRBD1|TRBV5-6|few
CASSLVGQGNTEAFF
TGTGCCAGCAGCTTGGTAGGACAGGGGAACACTGAAGCTTTCTTT
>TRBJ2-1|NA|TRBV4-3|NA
CASSPEGGAGYNEQFF
TGCGCCAGCAGCCCGGAGGGGGGGGCGGGATACAATGAGCAGTTCTTC
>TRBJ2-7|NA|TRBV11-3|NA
CASPQGSSYEQYF
TGTGCCAGCCCTCAGGGGAGCTCCTACGAGCAGTACTTC
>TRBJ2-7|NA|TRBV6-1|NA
CASSEAGGDSSYEQYF
TGTGCCAGCAGTGAAGCCGGAGGGGACAGCTCCTACGAGCAGTACTTC
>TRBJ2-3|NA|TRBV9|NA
CASSVADWGGATQYF
TGTGCCAGCAGCGTAGCCGACTGGGGGGGGGCCACGCAGTATTTT
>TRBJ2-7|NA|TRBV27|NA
CASSLSPGNFYEQYF
TGTGCCAGCAGTTTATCGCCGGGAAATTTCTACGAGCAGTACTTC
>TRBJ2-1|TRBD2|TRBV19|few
CASSVGLAYNEQFF
TGTGCCAGTAGCGTCGGACTAGCCTACAATGAGCAGTTCTTC
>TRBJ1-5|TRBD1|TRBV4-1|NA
CASSQRDRVSQPQHF
TGCGCCAGCAGCCAAAGGGACAGGGTTTCTCAGCCCCAGCATTTT
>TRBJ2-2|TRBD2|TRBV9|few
CASSPGGGGANTGELFF
TGTGCCAGCAGCCCCGGTGGCGGGGGGGCGAACACCGGGGAGCTGTTTTTT
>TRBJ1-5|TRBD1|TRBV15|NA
CATSRESATGVGNQPQHF
TGTGCCACCAGCAGAGAATCCGCGACAGGGGTGGGCAATCAGCCCCAGCATTTT
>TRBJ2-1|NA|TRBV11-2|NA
CASSPGTANEQFF
TGTGCCAGCAGCCCAGGCACCGCAAATGAGCAGTTCTTC
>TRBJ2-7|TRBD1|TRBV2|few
CASSEDRGLYEQYF
TGTGCCAGCAGTGAAGACAGGGGGCTCTACGAGCAGTACTTC
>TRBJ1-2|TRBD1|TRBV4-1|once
CASSLETGGGYTF
TGCGCCAGCAGCCTAGAGACAGGGGGTGGCTACACCTTC
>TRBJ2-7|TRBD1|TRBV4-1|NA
CASSHMDRGTYEQYF
TGCGCCAGCAGCCACATGGACAGGGGGACCTACGAGCAGTACTTC
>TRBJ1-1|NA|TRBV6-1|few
CASTRAEYTEAFF
TGTGCCAGCACGAGGGCTGAATACACTGAAGCTTTCTTT
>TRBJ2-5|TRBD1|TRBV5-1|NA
CASSPRTGGKETQYF
TGCGCCAGCAGCCCCCGGACAGGGGGGAAAGAGACCCAGTACTTC
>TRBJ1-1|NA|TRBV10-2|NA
CASRSRGGSTEAFF
TGCGCCAGCCGGTCTCGGGGGGGGTCCACTGAAGCTTTCTTT
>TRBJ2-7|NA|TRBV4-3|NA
CASSQVAISDYEQYF
TGCGCCAGCAGCCAAGTCGCCATATCAGACTACGAGCAGTACTTC
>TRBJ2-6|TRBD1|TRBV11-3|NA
CASSPHGTAGSGANVLTF
TGTGCCAGCAGCCCTCACGGGACAGCCGGCTCTGGGGCCAACGTCCTGACTTTC
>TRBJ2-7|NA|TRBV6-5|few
CASRVDSTFYEQYF
TGTGCCAGCAGGGTAGACAGCACGTTCTACGAGCAGTACTTC
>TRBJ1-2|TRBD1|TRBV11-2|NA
CASSSGTGTYGYTF
TGTGCCAGCAGCTCCGGGACAGGGACCTATGGCTACACCTTC
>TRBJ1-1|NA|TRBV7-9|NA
CASTVTAMNTEAFF
TGTGCCAGCACCGTGACAGCTATGAACACTGAAGCTTTCTTT
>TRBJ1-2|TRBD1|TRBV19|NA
CATQVSTGLYGYTF
TGTGCCACCCAGGTATCGACAGGGCTCTATGGCTACACCTTC
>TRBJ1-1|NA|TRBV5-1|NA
CASGGGMAEAFF
TGCGCCAGCGGAGGCGGAATGGCTGAAGCTTTCTTT
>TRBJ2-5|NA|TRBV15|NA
CATSPSLYQETQYF
TGTGCCACCAGCCCGAGCTTGTACCAAGAGACCCAGTACTTC
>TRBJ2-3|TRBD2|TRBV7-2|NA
CASSLEPSGGRNTQYF
TGTGCCAGCAGCTTAGAGCCTAGCGGGGGGAGGAATACGCAGTATTTT
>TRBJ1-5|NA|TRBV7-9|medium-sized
CASSPTESGNQPQHF
TGTGCCAGCAGCCCTACCGAGTCGGGCAATCAGCCCCAGCATTTT
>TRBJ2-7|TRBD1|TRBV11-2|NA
CASSLGTGAYEQYF
TGTGCCAGCAGCTTAGGGACAGGGGCCTACGAGCAGTACTTC
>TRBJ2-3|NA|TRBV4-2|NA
CASSPGELGTDTQYF
TGTGCCAGCAGCCCGGGGGAGTTGGGCACAGATACGCAGTATTTT
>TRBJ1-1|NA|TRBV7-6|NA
CASSLDGGGTEAFF
TGTGCCAGCAGCTTAGACGGGGGAGGCACTGAAGCTTTCTTT
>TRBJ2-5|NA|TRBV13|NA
CASSLGAGTSQETQYF
TGTGCCAGCAGCTTAGGCGCCGGGACTTCTCAAGAGACCCAGTACTTC
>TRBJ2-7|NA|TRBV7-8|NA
CASSPRQAYEQYF
TGTGCCAGCAGCCCGAGACAGGCATACGAGCAGTACTTC
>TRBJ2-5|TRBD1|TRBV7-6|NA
CASSPGTGEETQYF
TGTGCCAGCAGCCCGGGGACAGGGGAAGAGACCCAGTACTTC